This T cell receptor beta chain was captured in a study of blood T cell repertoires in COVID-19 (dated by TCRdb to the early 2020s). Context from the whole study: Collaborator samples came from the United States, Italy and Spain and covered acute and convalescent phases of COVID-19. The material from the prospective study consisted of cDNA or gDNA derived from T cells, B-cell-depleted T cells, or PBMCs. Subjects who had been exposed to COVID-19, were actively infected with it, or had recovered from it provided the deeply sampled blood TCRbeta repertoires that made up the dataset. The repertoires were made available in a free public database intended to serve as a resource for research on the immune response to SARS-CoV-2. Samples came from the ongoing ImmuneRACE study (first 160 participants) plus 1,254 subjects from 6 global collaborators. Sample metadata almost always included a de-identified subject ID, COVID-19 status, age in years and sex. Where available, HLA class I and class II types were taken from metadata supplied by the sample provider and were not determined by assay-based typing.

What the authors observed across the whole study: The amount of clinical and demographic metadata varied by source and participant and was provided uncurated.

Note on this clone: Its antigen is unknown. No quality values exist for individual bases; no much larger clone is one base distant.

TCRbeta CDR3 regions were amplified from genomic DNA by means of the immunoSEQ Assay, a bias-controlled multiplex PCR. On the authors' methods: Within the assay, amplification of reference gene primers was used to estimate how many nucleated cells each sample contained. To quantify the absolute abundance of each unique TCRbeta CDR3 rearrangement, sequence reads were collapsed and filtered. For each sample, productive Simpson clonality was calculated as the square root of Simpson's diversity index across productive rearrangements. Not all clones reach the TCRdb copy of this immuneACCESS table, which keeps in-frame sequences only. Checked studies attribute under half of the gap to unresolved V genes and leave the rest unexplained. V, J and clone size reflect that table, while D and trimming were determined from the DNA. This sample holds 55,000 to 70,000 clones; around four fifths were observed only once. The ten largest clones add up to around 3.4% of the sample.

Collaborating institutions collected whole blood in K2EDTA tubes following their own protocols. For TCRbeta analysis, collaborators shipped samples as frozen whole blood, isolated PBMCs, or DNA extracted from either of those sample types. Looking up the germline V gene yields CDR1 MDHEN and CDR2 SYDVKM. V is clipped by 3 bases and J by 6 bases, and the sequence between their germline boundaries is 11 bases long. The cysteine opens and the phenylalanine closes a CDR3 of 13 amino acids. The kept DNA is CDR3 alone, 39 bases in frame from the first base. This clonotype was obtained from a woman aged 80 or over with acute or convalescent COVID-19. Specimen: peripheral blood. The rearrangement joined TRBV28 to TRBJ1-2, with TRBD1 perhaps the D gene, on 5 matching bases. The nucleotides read TGTGCCAGCAGTTTTAGCCAGGGTGATGGCTACACCTTC. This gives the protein CASSFSQGDGYTF.